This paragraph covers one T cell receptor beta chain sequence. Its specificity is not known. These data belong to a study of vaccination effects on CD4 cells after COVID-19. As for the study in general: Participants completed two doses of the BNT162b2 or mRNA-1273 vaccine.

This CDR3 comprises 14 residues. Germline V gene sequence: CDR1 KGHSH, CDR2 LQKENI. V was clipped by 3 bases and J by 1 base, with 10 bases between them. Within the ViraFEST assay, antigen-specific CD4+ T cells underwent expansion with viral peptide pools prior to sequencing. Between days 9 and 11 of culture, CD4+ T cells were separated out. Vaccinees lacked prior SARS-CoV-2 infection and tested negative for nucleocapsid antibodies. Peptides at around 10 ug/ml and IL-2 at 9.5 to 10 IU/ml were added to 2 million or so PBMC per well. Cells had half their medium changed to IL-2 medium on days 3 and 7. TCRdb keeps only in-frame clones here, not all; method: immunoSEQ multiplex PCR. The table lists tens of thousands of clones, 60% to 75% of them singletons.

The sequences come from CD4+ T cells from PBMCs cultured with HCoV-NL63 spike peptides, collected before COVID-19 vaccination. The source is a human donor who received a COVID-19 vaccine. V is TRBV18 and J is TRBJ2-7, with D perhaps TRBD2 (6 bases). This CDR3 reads CASSPYGGSYEQYV. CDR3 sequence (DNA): TGTGCCAGCTCACCTTATGGAGGGTCCTACGAGCAGTACGTC.